This T cell receptor (beta chain) was observed in a study of blood T cell repertoires in COVID-19. Assay: immunoSEQ multiplex PCR; the TCRdb copy retains only in-frame clones and omits some. Of some 400,000 clones detected, around 87% appear once; the ten largest clones hold 6.5%. In this sample, this clone turned up once. The germline gives CDR1 MDHEN, CDR2 SYDVKM. This CDR3 has 16 residues. After removal of 3 bases from V and 7 bases from J, the junction contained 9 bases not matched to a gene. This chain uses TRBV28 with TRBJ1-5; TRBD1 matches 10 bases. The sequencing input was peripheral blood. The sequence derives from a man between 18 and 29 years old with active or convalescent COVID-19. DNA for the CDR3: TGTGCCAGCAGTTTGAGTGGGACAGGGGTGAGGCAGCCCCAGCATTTT. Translating it yields CASSLSGTGVRQPQHF.